What follows are 27 T cell receptor beta chains derived from one specimen sequenced in a study of cytomegalovirus exposure and HLA in healthy donors. In the PCR, 60 Vbeta and 13 Jbeta primers were used. Measured with immunoSEQ multiplex PCR; TCRdb has only the in-frame clones, and not every one. The top ten hold approximately 0.9% of the sample, which has some 110,000 clones, about 70% seen once. The sequencing input was PBMCs. The source of these receptors is a woman between 25 and 40 years old in good health and CMV-seronegative.

This chain joins TRBV6-1 and TRBJ1-2; 8 bases line up with TRBD1. CDR3 length: 14 amino acids. V lost 1 base, J lost 6 bases, and 4 bases stayed unmatched. Germline lookup yields CDR1 MNHNS and CDR2 SASEGT. The CDR3, as DNA: TGTGCCAGCAGTGAAGGACAGGGGATCAATGGCTACACCTTC. Its translation: CASSEGQGINGYTF.

The J gene is TRBJ1-2, the V gene TRBV27; tentatively, D is TRBD1 (5 bases). CDR3 length: 14 amino acids. Trimming stripped 2 bases from V and 2 bases from J, with 9 bases between. CDR1 is MNHEY and CDR2 is SMNVEV in the germline V gene (reference sequence). CDR3 region: CASSLIGANYGYTF. The CDR3 DNA reads TGTGCCAGCAGTTTAATAGGGGCGAACTATGGCTACACCTTC.

This clone came up a few times. This rearrangement joins TRBV2 to TRBJ1-1; 9 positions match TRBD1. This CDR3 comprises 16 residues. Germline V CDR1 and CDR2: SNHLY, FYNNEI. The J segment lost 1 base and the V segment lost 9 bases, leaving 12 bases of the junction unmatched. The CDR3 is CARGPAGGQGNTEAFF. DNA for the CDR3: TGTGCCAGGGGGCCTGCCGGGGGACAGGGGAACACTGAAGCTTTCTTT.

In the case of this clone: The sample has other DNA sequences that encode this CDR3 too. J is TRBJ1-1 and V is TRBV2; the D gene is possibly TRBD1 (5 bases). V lost 4 bases, J lost 0 bases, and 6 bases lay in between. Germline V CDR1 and CDR2: SNHLY, FYNNEI. This CDR3 contains 13 residues. The CDR3: CASSGQMNTEAFF. The CDR3 DNA sequence: TGTGCCAGCAGTGGACAGATGAACACTGAAGCTTTCTTT.

A few counts support this clone. The chain combines TRBV27 with TRBJ1-6; the D is unclear. The germline CDR1 and CDR2 sequences are MNHEY and SMNVEV (reference sequence). V was shortened by 0 bases and J by 9 bases, with 9 bases between the two germline ends. The CDR3 spans 14 residues. Here the CDR3 reads CASSLSAQISPLHF. The CDR3 DNA follows: TGTGCCAGCAGTTTATCGGCACAGATTTCACCCCTCCACTTT.

J is TRBJ2-7 and V is TRBV6-5; TRBD1 matches at 9 bases. V lost 4 bases, J lost 4 bases, and 8 bases stayed unmatched. Germline CDR1 MNHEY, CDR2 SVGAGI. The CDR3 has 15 residues. The CDR3 coding sequence is TGTGCCAGCAGTTGCCGGGACAGGGAAAGGTACGAGCAGTACTTC. Translating gives CASSCRDRERYEQYF.

The rearrangement links TRBV30 to TRBJ2-6; tentatively, D is TRBD1 (6 bases). CDR3 length equals 18 residues. CDR1 is GTSNPN, CDR2 SVGIG, per germline (reference sequence). The V end was cut by 3 bases, the J end by 1 base, with 19 bases between. DNA for the CDR3: TGTGCCTGGAGGTTGTTCGGGACAAGGCTATCTGGGGCCAACGTCCTGACTTTC. Amino acid sequence: CAWRLFGTRLSGANVLTF.

This chain joins TRBV6-4 and TRBJ2-1; weak D call: TRBD2 (7 bases). The CDR3 extends over 16 amino acids. Germline CDR1 reads MRHNA; CDR2 reads SNTAGT. V lost 6 bases, J lost 3 bases, and 18 bases lay in between. As DNA, the CDR3 is TGTGCCAGCAGCGGGGGGCGGGCCCACCTCTACAATGAGCAGTTCTTC. The encoded protein is CASSGGRAHLYNEQFF.

The V call is TRBV19, the J call TRBJ2-7, with D perhaps matching TRBD1 (6 bases). The CDR3 consists of 13 residues. Per germline, CDR1 LNHDA and CDR2 SQIVND (reference sequence). The V and J ends lost 3 bases and 9 bases respectively, with 15 bases between them. The CDR3 coding sequence is TGTGCCAGTAGTATTAATGACAGGCCTCGGCAGTACTTC. Translating it yields CASSINDRPRQYF. Based on the CDR3 plus reference TRBV19 and TRBJ2-7, the full variable domain is DGGITQSPKYLFRKEGQNVTLSCEQNLNHDAMYWYRQDPGQGLRLIYYSQIVNDFQKGDIAEGYSVSREKKESFPLTVTSAQKNPTAFYLCASSINDRPRQYFGPGTRLTVT.

CDR3 residues: CSVGQVEAFF. CDR3 nucleotide sequence: TGCAGCGTTGGGCAGGTTGAAGCTTTCTTT. The chain links TRBV29-1 to TRBJ1-1; D uncertain. V dropped 4 bases and J dropped 7 bases, with 7 bases sitting between them. The CDR3 extends over 10 amino acids. In germline, CDR1 is SQVTM, CDR2 ANQGSEA.

The rearrangement uses TRBV2 and TRBJ2-2, with TRBD2 as a possible D gene (5 bases). This CDR3 is 16 amino acids long. Germline V CDR1 and CDR2: SNHLY, FYNNEI. Trimming pared 3 bases from V and 2 bases from J, leaving 13 bases between. The DNA for the CDR3 is TGTGCCAGCAGTGATACGGGGATACCCAACACCGGGGAGCTGTTTTTT. Translation: CASSDTGIPNTGELFF.

The chain has TRBV14 and TRBJ1-1, with a possible D match to TRBD1 (5 bases). With 1 base removed from V and 4 bases from J, the gap between germline ends came to 13 bases. CDR3 size: 15 residues. CDR1 and CDR2 from the germline V gene are SGHDN and FVKESK. The CDR3 nucleotides are TGTGCCAGCAGCCAAGTGGCGGGGGTGTCCACTGAAGCTTTCTTT. Amino acid sequence: CASSQVAGVSTEAFF.

This clone appeared once. The CDR3 nucleotides are TGTGCCTGGGAGTCAAATTCACCCCTCCACTTT. Translating gives CAWESNSPLHF. The chain is built from TRBV30 and TRBJ1-6; no firm D call. The CDR3 runs 11 residues. Germline CDR1 is GTSNPN and CDR2 is SVGIG (reference sequence). The V end was cut by 5 bases, the J end by 7 bases, with 6 bases between. The full variable domain, with the rest looked up from reference TRBV30 and TRBJ1-6, is SQTIHQWPATLVQPVGSPLSLECTVEGTSNPNLYWYRQAAGRGLQLLFYSVGIGQISSEVPQNLSASRPQDRQFILSSKKLLLSDSGFYLCAWESNSPLHFGNGTRLTVT.

CDR3 coding DNA: TGCAGCGTTGAAATAGGGGGCGAGGGCTACACCTTC. Translation: CSVEIGGEGYTF. V is TRBV29-1 and J is TRBJ1-2; TRBD1 aligns across 7 bases. Germline trimming cut 2 bases from V and 8 bases from J; bases unmatched to any gene: 5. The CDR3 runs 12 residues. Germline V gene lookup returns CDR1 SQVTM and CDR2 ANQGSEA.

The chain uses TRBV30 and TRBJ1-5; no clear D gene. From germline, CDR1 is GTSNPN and CDR2 SVGIG (reference sequence). Trimming took off 1 base at V and 7 bases at J, with 11 bases between the two ends. The CDR3 has 13 residues. The chain's CDR3 is CAWSGGQQQPQHF. CDR3 DNA: TGTGCCTGGAGTGGTGGGCAGCAGCAGCCCCAGCATTTT.

The V and J genes are TRBV5-8 and TRBJ1-1, with 11 bases matching TRBD1. The CDR3 is 16 residues long. V gave up 0 bases and J gave up 10 bases; unmatched junction bases: 11. Germline assignment: CDR1 SGHTS and CDR2 YDEGEE. As DNA, the CDR3 is TGTGCCAGCAGCTTGGTTCTAGGACAGGGGGCGGCAGGAGCTTTCTTT. Protein: CASSLVLGQGAAGAFF.

This rearrangement joins TRBV10-2 to TRBJ1-1, with D possibly matching TRBD1 (5 bases). Between the trimmed V and J ends, which lost 4 bases and 10 bases, there was a span of 13 bases. This CDR3 spans 12 amino acids. Germline V gene sequence: CDR1 WSHSY, CDR2 SAAADI. The CDR3, as DNA: TGCGCCAGCAGTGGGGGCGGCGGTGTAGCTTTCTTT. It translates to CASSGGGGVAFF.

Written as DNA, the CDR3 is TGTGCCAGCAGTAATACAGGCAATAATTCACCCCTCCACTTT. Its protein is CASSNTGNNSPLHF. The chain uses TRBV5-6 and TRBJ1-6; a possible D gene is TRBD1 (5 bases). There are 14 residues in the CDR3. Trimming removed 5 bases from V and 5 bases from J, with 11 bases in between. CDR1 is SGHDT, CDR2 YYEEEE, per germline.

This chain joins TRBV5-1 and TRBJ2-2; TRBD2 matches 7 bases. The length of the CDR3 is 15 residues. Germline V gene data show CDR1 as SGHRS and CDR2 as YFSETQ. V lost 2 bases to trimming and J lost 3 bases; unmatched junction nucleotides: 4. The CDR3 protein is CASSFSLADTGELFF. The CDR3 nucleotides are TGCGCCAGCAGCTTCTCGCTAGCGGACACCGGGGAGCTGTTTTTT.

This sequence joins TRBV2 and TRBJ1-5; D is unclear. V lost 7 bases, J lost 4 bases, and 11 bases lay in between. Germline V lookup: CDR1 SNHLY, CDR2 FYNNEI. The CDR3 consists of 13 residues. The CDR3 reads CASNVAANQPQHF. As DNA, the CDR3 is TGTGCCAGCAACGTAGCCGCTAATCAGCCCCAGCATTTT.

The V call is TRBV27, the J call TRBJ2-3, with 9 bases identical to TRBD2. The V gene's germline CDR1 is MNHEY and CDR2 SMNVEV (reference sequence). The CDR3 contains 14 residues. Trimming at V came to 2 bases and at J to 13 bases, leaving 10 bases not matched to a gene. CDR3 loop: CASSLRQASGKEYF. CDR3 coding DNA: TGTGCCAGCAGTTTACGTCAGGCTAGCGGGAAGGAGTATTTT.

The chain carries TRBV7-2 and TRBJ1-1; TRBD1 matches 8 bases. The length of the CDR3 is 15 residues. CDR1 and CDR2 (germline): SGHTA, FQGNSA. Unmatched junction bases numbered 5, after V lost 4 bases and J lost 1 base. CDR3 nucleotides: TGTGCCAGCAGCTCTACGGGACAGGCGAACACTGAAGCTTTCTTT. Amino acid sequence: CASSSTGQANTEAFF.

The chain uses TRBV29-1 and TRBJ2-2, with TRBD1 matching over 7 bases. Germline V gene sequence: CDR1 SQVTM, CDR2 ANQGSEA. V shed 7 bases, J shed 5 bases, and the junction held 7 bases outside the gene matches. The CDR3 totals 13 residues. The CDR3 region has the DNA TGCAGCGCGAGACAGGGAAGTACCGGGGAGCTGTTTTTT. It encodes CSARQGSTGELFF.

This chain uses TRBV18 with TRBJ2-7; 10 bases fit TRBD1. CDR3 length: 15 amino acids. Germline lookup yields CDR1 KGHSH and CDR2 LQKENI. V trimming: 3 bases; J trimming: 6 bases; junction bases outside the gene matches: 8. As DNA, the CDR3 is TGTGCCAGCTCACCTACGTCCCGGGACAGGGGCGAGCAGTACTTC. It is translated as CASSPTSRDRGEQYF.

This rearrangement joins TRBV7-2 to TRBJ2-3; tentatively, D is TRBD1 (6 bases). The V and J ends lost 3 bases and 1 base respectively, with 17 bases between them. CDR3 length: 17 amino acids. The germline gives CDR1 SGHTA, CDR2 FQGNSA. DNA for the CDR3: TGTGCCAGCAGCTTTACCCGGGACACCAGCGGCACAGATACGCAGTATTTT. Translating gives CASSFTRDTSGTDTQYF. Supplemented by reference TRBV7-2 and TRBJ2-3, the full variable domain reads GAGVSQSPSNKVTEKGKDVELRCDPISGHTALYWYRQSLGQGLEFLIYFQGNSAPDKSGLPSDRFSAERTGGSVSTLTIQRTQQEDSAVYLCASSFTRDTSGTDTQYFGPGTRLTVL.

This chain connects TRBV4-2 to TRBJ2-2; the D is unclear. The V end lost 0 bases, the J end lost 6 bases, and 8 bases lay between the germline ends. The CDR3 spans 14 residues. Germline CDR1 LGHNA, CDR2 YNFKEQ. The CDR3 bases are TGTGCCAGCAGCCAAGATCAGGCTGCCGGGGAGCTGTTTTTT. It is translated as CASSQDQAAGELFF.

The chain carries TRBV7-8 and TRBJ1-1, with D unresolved. The germline CDR1 and CDR2 sequences are SGHVS and FQNEAQ. The CDR3 is made up of 16 amino acids. Trimming removed 1 base from V and 1 base from J, with 13 bases in between. CDR3 protein: CASSLDYQRQNTEAFF. DNA for the CDR3: TGTGCCAGCAGCTTAGACTATCAACGGCAGAACACTGAAGCTTTCTTT.